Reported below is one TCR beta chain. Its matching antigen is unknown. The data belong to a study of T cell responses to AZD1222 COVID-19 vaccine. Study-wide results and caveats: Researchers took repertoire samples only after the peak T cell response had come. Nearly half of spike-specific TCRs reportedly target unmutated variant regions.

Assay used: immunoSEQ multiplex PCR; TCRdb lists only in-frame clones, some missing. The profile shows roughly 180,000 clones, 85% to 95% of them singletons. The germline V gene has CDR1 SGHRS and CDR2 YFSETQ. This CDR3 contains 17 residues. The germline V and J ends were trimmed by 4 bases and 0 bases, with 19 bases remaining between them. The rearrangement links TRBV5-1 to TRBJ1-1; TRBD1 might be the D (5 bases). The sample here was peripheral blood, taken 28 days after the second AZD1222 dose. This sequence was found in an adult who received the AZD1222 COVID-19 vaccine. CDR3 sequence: CASSLGVSMALNTEAFF. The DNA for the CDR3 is TGCGCCAGCAGCCTGGGGGTTAGTATGGCCTTGAACACTGAAGCTTTCTTT.